This TCR beta chain originates from a study of control samples from healthy donors and cancer patients. Some clones are missing from TCRdb's copy, which holds only in-frame ones; the method was immunoSEQ multiplex PCR. Seen here are about 79,000 clones, under 95% observed once, and the top ten hold roughly 1.3%. V lost 4 bases, J lost 0 bases, and 18 bases lay in between. CDR1 MGHRA and CDR2 YSYEKL come from the germline V gene. The CDR3 extends over 17 amino acids. Source material: PBMCs. V gene TRBV4-1 combines with J gene TRBJ1-1; tentatively, D is TRBD1 (5 bases). This TCR was sampled from a woman in her 40s with lung cancer. The DNA for the CDR3 is TGCGCCAGCAGCCTCCATCTGATGACAGAACTGAACACTGAAGCTTTCTTT. Translation gives CASSLHLMTELNTEAFF.